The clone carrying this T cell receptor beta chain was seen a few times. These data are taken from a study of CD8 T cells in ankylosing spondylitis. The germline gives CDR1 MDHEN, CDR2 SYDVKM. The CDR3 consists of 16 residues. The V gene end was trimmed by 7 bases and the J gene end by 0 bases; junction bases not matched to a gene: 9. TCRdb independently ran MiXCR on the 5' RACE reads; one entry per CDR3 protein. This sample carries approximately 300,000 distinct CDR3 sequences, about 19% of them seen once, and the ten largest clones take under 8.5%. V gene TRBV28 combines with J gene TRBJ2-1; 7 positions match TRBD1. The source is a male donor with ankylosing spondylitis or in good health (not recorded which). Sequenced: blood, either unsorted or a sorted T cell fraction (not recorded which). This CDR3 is CASTTLGQSSYNEQFF. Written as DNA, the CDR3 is TGTGCCAGCACTACCCTGGGACAGAGCTCCTACAATGAGCAGTTCTTC.